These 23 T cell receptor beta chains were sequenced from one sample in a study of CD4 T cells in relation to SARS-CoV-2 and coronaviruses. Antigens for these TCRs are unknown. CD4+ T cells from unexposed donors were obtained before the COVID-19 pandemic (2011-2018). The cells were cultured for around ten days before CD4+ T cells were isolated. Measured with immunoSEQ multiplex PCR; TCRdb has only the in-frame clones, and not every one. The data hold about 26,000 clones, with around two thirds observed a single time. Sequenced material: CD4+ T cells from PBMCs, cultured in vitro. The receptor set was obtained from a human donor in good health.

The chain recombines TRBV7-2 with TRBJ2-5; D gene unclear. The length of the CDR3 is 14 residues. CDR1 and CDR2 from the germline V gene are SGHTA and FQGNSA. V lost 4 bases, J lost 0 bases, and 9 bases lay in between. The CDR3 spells CASSSRSHQETQYF. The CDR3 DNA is TGTGCCAGCAGCTCACGGTCACACCAAGAGACCCAGTACTTC. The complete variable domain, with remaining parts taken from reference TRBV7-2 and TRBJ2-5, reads GAGVSQSPSNKVTEKGKDVELRCDPISGHTALYWYRQSLGQGLEFLIYFQGNSAPDKSGLPSDRFSAERTGGSVSTLTIQRTQQEDSAVYLCASSSRSHQETQYFGPGTRLLVL.

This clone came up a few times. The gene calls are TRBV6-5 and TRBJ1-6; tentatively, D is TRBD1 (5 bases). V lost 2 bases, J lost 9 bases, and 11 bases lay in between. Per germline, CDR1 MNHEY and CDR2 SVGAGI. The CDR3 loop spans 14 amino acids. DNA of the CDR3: TGTGCCAGCAGTTACCAGGGCCAAGGTTCACCCCTCCACTTT. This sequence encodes CASSYQGQGSPLHF.

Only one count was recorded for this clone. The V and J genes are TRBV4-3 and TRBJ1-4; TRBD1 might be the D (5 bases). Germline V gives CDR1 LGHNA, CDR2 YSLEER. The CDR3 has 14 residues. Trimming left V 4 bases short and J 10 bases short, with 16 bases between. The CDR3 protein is CASSPQGNIGKLFF. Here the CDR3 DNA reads TGCGCCAGCAGCCCTCAGGGAAACATCGGAAAACTGTTTTTT.

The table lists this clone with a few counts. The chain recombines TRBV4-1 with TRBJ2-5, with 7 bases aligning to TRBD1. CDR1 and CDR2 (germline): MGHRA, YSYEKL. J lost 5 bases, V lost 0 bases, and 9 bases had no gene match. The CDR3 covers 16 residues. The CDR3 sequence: CASSQENRGPRETQYF. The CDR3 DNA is TGCGCCAGCAGCCAAGAGAACAGGGGTCCGAGGGAGACCCAGTACTTC.

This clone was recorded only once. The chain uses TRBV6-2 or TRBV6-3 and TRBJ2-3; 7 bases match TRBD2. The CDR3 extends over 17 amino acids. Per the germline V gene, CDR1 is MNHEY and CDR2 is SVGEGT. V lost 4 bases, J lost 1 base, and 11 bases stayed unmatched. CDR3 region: CASSSDRDYQRTDTQYF. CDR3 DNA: TGTGCCAGCAGTTCTGATCGGGACTACCAACGCACAGATACGCAGTATTTT.

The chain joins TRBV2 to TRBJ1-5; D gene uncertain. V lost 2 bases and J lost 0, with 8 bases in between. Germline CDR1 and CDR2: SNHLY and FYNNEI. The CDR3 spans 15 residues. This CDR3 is CASSEPGYSNQPQHF. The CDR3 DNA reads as TGTGCCAGCAGTGAACCAGGCTATAGCAATCAGCCCCAGCATTTT.

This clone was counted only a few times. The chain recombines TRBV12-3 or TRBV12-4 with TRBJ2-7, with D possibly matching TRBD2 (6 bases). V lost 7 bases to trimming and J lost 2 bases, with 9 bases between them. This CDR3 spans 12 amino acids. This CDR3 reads CASTTGAYEQYF. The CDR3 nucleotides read TGTGCCAGCACCACGGGGGCCTACGAGCAGTACTTC.

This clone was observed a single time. The CDR3 DNA sequence: TGCAGCGTGGCGTCTAGGGACTACGAGCAGTACTTC. It specifies CSVASRDYEQYF. The chain carries TRBV29-1 and TRBJ2-7, with no clear D. Between the trimmed V and J ends, which lost 6 bases and 3 bases, there was a span of 12 bases. This CDR3 contains 12 residues. Germline V gene data show CDR1 as SQVTM and CDR2 as ANQGSEA.

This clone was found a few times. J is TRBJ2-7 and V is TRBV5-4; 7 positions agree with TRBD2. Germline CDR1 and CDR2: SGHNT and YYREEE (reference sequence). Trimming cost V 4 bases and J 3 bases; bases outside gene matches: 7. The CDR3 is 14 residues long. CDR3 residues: CASSLKGGGYEQYF. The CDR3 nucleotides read TGTGCCAGCAGCCTGAAAGGCGGGGGCTACGAGCAGTACTTC. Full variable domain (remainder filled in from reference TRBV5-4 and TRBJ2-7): ETGVTQSPTHLIKTRGQQVTLRCSSQSGHNTVSWYQQALGQGPQFIFQYYREEENGRGNFPPRFSGLQFPNYSSELNVNALELDDSALYLCASSLKGGGYEQYFGPGTRLTVT.

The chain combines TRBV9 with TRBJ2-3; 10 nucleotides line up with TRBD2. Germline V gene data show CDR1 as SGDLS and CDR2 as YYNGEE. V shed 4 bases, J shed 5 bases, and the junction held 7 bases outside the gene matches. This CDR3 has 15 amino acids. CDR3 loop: CASSYSGGAGDTQYF. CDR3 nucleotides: TGTGCCAGCAGCTACAGCGGGGGGGCCGGAGATACGCAGTATTTT.

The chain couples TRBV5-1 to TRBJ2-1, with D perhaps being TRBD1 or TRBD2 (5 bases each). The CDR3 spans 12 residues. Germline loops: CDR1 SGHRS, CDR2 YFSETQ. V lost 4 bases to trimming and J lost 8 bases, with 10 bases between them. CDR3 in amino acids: CASSRDVDEQFF. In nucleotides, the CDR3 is TGCGCCAGCAGCCGGGACGTGGATGAGCAGTTCTTC.

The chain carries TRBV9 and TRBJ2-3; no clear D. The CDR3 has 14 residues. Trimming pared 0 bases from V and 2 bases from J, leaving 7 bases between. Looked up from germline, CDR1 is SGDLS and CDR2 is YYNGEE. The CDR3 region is CASSVEAFTDTQYF. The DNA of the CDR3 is TGTGCCAGCAGCGTAGAGGCCTTCACAGATACGCAGTATTTT.

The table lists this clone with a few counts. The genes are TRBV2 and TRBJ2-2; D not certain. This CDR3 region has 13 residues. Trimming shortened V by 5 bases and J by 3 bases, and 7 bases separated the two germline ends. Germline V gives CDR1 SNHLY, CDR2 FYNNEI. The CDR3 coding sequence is TGTGCCAGCAGTTCCAGCCACACCGGGGAGCTGTTTTTT. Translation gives CASSSSHTGELFF.

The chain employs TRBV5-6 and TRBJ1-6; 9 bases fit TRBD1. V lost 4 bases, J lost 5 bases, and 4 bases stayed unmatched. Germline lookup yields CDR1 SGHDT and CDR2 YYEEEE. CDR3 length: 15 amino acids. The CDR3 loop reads CASSRDRVNNSPLHF. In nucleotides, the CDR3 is TGTGCCAGCAGCAGGGACAGGGTGAATAATTCACCCCTCCACTTT.

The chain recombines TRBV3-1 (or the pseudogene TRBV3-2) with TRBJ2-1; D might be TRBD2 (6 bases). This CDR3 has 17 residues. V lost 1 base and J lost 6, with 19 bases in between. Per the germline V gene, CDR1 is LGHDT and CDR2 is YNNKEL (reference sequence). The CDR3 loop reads CASSQVLTSVGVNEQFF. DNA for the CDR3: TGTGCCAGCAGCCAAGTCCTGACTAGTGTGGGTGTCAATGAGCAGTTCTTC.

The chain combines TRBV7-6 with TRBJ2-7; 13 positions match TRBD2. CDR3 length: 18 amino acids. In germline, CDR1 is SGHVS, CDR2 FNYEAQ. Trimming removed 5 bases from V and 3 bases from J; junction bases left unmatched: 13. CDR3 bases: TGTGCCAGCAGCCGCCTAAGGACTAGCGGGAGTTCCGTCTACGAGCAGTACTTC. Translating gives CASSRLRTSGSSVYEQYF.

The CDR3 reads CASSSTGGSNQPQHF. The CDR3 bases are TGTGCCAGCAGCTCGACAGGGGGTAGCAATCAGCCCCAGCATTTT. The chain uses TRBV12-1 and TRBJ1-5; the table's D call of TRBD1 was not tested on the DNA. TRBV12-1 is a known pseudogene. This CDR3 has 15 amino acids.

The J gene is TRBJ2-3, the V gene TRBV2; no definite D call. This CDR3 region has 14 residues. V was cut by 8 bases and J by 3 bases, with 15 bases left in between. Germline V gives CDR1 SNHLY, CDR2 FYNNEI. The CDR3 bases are TGTGCCAGCTCCCGAGGAAGGGATACAGATACGCAGTATTTT. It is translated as CASSRGRDTDTQYF.

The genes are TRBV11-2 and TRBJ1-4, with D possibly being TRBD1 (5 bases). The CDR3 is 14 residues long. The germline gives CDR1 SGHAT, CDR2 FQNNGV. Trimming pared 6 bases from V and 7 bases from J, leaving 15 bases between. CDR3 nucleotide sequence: TGTGCCAGCAGTCTCGACAGTGCAGTTGAAAAACTGTTTTTT. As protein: CASSLDSAVEKLFF.

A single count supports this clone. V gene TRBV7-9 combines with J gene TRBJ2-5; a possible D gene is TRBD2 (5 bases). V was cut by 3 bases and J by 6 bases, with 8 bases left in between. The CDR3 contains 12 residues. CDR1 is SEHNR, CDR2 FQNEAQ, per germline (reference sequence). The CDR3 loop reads CASSFEGQTQYF. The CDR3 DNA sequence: TGTGCCAGCAGCTTTGAGGGTCAGACCCAGTACTTC.

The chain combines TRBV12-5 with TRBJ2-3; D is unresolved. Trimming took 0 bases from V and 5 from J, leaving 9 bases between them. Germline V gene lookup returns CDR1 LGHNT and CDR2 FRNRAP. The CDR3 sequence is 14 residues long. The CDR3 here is CASGLVGLGDTQYF. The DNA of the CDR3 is TGTGCTAGTGGTTTGGTAGGGCTTGGAGATACGCAGTATTTT.

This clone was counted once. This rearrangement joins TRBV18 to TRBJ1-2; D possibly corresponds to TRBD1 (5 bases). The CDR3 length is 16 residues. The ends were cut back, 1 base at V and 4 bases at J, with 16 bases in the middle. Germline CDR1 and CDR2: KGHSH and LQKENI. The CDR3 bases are TGTGCCAGCTCACCACGGGACCCACCTCGAGCCTATGGCTACACCTTC. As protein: CASSPRDPPRAYGYTF.

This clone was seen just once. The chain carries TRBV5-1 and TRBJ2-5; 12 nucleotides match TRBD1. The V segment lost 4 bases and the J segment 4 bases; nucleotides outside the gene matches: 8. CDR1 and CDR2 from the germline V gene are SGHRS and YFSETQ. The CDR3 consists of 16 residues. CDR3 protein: CASSPGGTGGAETQYF. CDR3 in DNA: TGCGCCAGCAGCCCTGGTGGGACAGGGGGCGCAGAGACCCAGTACTTC.